The TCR beta chain under discussion was sequenced for a study of CD8 T cells in Susac syndrome. The authors reverse transcribed 0.5 to 1 ug RNA with random hexamers. TCRdb recomputed calls from the immunoSEQ multiplex PCR reads with MiXCR, one row per CDR3 protein. The data contain 150,000 to 200,000 distinct CDR3 sequences, approximately 93% of them singletons. This clonotype was detected a few times. The CDR3 runs 11 residues. CDR1 MNHNS and CDR2 SASEGT come from the germline V gene. Trimming took off 5 bases at V and 4 bases at J, with 6 bases between the two ends. This TCR was sampled from a human donor with multiple sclerosis. Specimen: CD4+ T cells from PBMCs. The chain recombines TRBV6-1 with TRBJ2-7; D gene unclear. CDR3 DNA sequence: TGTGCCAGCAGTAAACCGTACGAGCAGTACTTC. As protein: CASSKPYEQYF.